This T cell receptor (beta chain) was profiled in a study of cytomegalovirus exposure and HLA in healthy donors. Looking at the study overall: T cells numbering around 190 million yielded around 120 million unique TCR beta sequences in an earlier analysis.

The PCR had 60 Vbeta and 13 Jbeta primers. Some clones are missing from TCRdb's copy, which holds only in-frame ones; the method was immunoSEQ multiplex PCR. The sample consists of some 180,000 clones, roughly 79% of them appearing once. This CDR3 has 18 amino acids. Germline V CDR1 and CDR2: SGHAT, FQNNGV. With 2 bases clipped from V and 0 bases from J, the junction kept 9 bases outside the gene matches. V is TRBV11-2 and J is TRBJ1-3, with 8 bases that match TRBD1. The receptor was isolated from a man aged 30 to 45 in good health and CMV-seronegative. What was sequenced was PBMCs. In DNA form, the CDR3 reads TGTGCCAGCAGCTTAAGGTCTGGACAGGGAAGCTCTGGAAACACCATATATTTT. Its translation is CASSLRSGQGSSGNTIYF.